Each of the 21 T cell receptor beta chains below was sequenced from the same sample in a study of blood T cells in healthy people across ages. Primers used in a second PCR of roughly 6 to 11 cycles were a sample-barcoded 5' primer and a J-beta primer mix. TCRdb reanalysed the 5' RACE reads using MiXCR and keeps one entry per CDR3 protein. The repertoire holds approximately 1,100,000 distinct CDR3 sequences, with more than 35% as singletons. Sample: blood. The source of these receptors is a woman between 55 and 75 years old in good health.

This clonotype was counted between two and nine times. The chain's CDR3 is CAIRGEQREQYF. Written as DNA, the CDR3 is TGTGCCATCCGAGGGGAACAACGCGAGCAGTACTTC. This chain connects TRBV10-3 to TRBJ2-7; D possibly uses TRBD1 or TRBD2 (5 bases each). From germline, CDR1 is ENHRY and CDR2 SYGVKD. The CDR3 has 12 residues. V lost 8 bases to trimming and J lost 6 bases, with 14 bases between them.

This clonotype showed up just a few times. V gene TRBV25-1 combines with J gene TRBJ1-1, with no clear D. CDR1 MGHDK and CDR2 SYGVNS come from the germline V gene. The CDR3 length is 11 residues. Trimming cost V 6 bases and J 3 bases, with 5 bases left between them. The CDR3 loop is CASREYTEAFF. CDR3 nucleotide sequence: TGTGCCAGCAGGGAGTACACTGAAGCTTTCTTT.

The chain carries TRBV6-5 and TRBJ1-2; a weak D match, TRBD1 (6 bases). The V and J ends lost 7 bases and 3 bases respectively, with 12 bases between them. The CDR3 contains 13 residues. The germline CDR1 and CDR2 sequences are MNHEY and SVGAGI. CDR3 in amino acids: CASTPGGYYGYTF. The CDR3 DNA sequence: TGTGCCAGCACCCCTGGGGGCTACTATGGCTACACCTTC.

This clonotype was counted a few times. The chain has TRBV11-2 and TRBJ1-2, with TRBD1 matching over 7 bases. This CDR3 spans 17 amino acids. The V gene end was trimmed by 2 bases and the J gene end by 8 bases; junction bases not matched to a gene: 17. CDR1 SGHAT and CDR2 FQNNGV come from the germline V gene. Here the CDR3 DNA reads TGTGCCAGCAGCTTAAGAGAGGGCCGCCGGGACAGAGGGGGCTACACCTTC. As protein: CASSLREGRRDRGGYTF.

The chain joins TRBV6-1 to TRBJ1-1; 11 bases map to TRBD1. Trimming took 5 bases from V and 0 from J; bases not matched to a gene: 8. CDR1 and CDR2 (germline): MNHNS, SASEGT. This CDR3 is built from 17 residues. For the CDR3, the DNA is TGTGCCAGCAGTACGCGGACAGGGGGCGGGGTGAACACTGAAGCTTTCTTT. Amino acids: CASSTRTGGGVNTEAFF.

This clonotype was counted many times. The chain employs TRBV11-3 and TRBJ2-5; D assignment may be TRBD1 or TRBD2 (5 bases each). The CDR3 sequence is 13 residues long. Trimming took off 5 bases at V and 2 bases at J, with 9 bases between the two ends. Germline V gene data show CDR1 as SGHNT and CDR2 as YENEEA. The CDR3 region is CASSPGPQETQYF. The CDR3 nucleotides are TGTGCCAGCAGCCCGGGACCACAAGAGACCCAGTACTTC.

This rearrangement joins TRBV28 to TRBJ2-1; 7 nucleotides align to TRBD1. Germline V gene lookup returns CDR1 MDHEN and CDR2 SYDVKM. V shed 2 bases and J 6 bases; nucleotides not matched to a gene: 4. The CDR3 runs to 14 residues. The CDR3 here is CASSLAGGSNEQFF. The CDR3 DNA follows: TGTGCCAGCAGTTTAGCAGGGGGTTCCAATGAGCAGTTCTTC.

The genes are TRBV27 and TRBJ2-7; 14 bases are a match to TRBD2. The V segment lost 4 bases and the J segment 6 bases; nucleotides outside the gene matches: 8. Germline CDR1 and CDR2: MNHEY and SMNVEV (reference sequence). The CDR3 extends over 16 amino acids. The CDR3: CASSYGTSGRLREQYF. In DNA form, the CDR3 reads TGTGCCAGCAGTTACGGGACTAGCGGGAGATTGCGCGAGCAGTACTTC.

This clonotype was seen a few times. The gene calls are TRBV3-1 and TRBJ2-3, with 8 bases fitting TRBD2. The CDR3 covers 15 residues. Germline CDR1 and CDR2: LGHDT and YNNKEL (reference sequence). With 0 bases clipped from V and 5 bases from J, the junction kept 4 bases outside the gene matches. CDR3 DNA sequence: TGTGCCAGCAGCCAAGAGACGGGAGGGCGAGATACGCAGTATTTT. Translation: CASSQETGGRDTQYF.

The J gene is TRBJ2-1, the V gene TRBV5-1; 9 nucleotides match TRBD1. This CDR3 is built from 14 residues. Germline V lookup: CDR1 SGHRS, CDR2 YFSETQ. J was trimmed by 8 bases and V by 3 bases; bases with no gene match: 6. CDR3 sequence reads: CASSSHRGQDEQFF. Written as DNA, the CDR3 is TGCGCCAGCAGCTCACACAGGGGGCAAGATGAGCAGTTCTTC.

V and J are TRBV5-1 and TRBJ2-7, with D maybe TRBD2 (5 bases). This CDR3 is 14 amino acids long. CDR1 and CDR2 from the germline V gene are SGHRS and YFSETQ. Deletions cut 3 bases from V and 7 bases from J, with 17 bases between. The CDR3 loop reads CASSSGMATGEQYF. CDR3 DNA sequence: TGCGCCAGCAGCTCCGGGATGGCGACGGGTGAGCAGTACTTC.

The V gene is TRBV6-5, the J gene TRBJ2-5, with 8 nucleotides matching TRBD2. The closer fit of TRBJ2-7 to the DNA end suggests the J call may be wrong. The CDR3 runs 14 residues. CDR1 and CDR2 (germline): MNHEY, SVGAGI. The CDR3 bases are TGTGCCAGCAGTTACAGTAGCGGGGTCAACGAGCAGTACTTC. Translation: CASSYSSGVNEQYF.

The rearrangement uses TRBV5-6 and TRBJ1-5; D gene ambiguous. The CDR3 covers 14 residues. The V and J ends lost 1 base and 6 bases respectively, with 11 bases between them. The germline V gene encodes CDR1 SGHDT and CDR2 YYEEEE. The CDR3 bases are TGTGCCAGCAGCTTGACCACATTAGGTCAGCCCCAGCATTTT. Encoded protein: CASSLTTLGQPQHF. Supplemented by reference TRBV5-6 and TRBJ1-5, the full variable domain reads DAGVTQSPTHLIKTRGQQVTLRCSPKSGHDTVSWYQQALGQGPQFIFQYYEEEERQRGNFPDRFSGHQFPNYSSELNVNALLLGDSALYLCASSLTTLGQPQHFGDGTRLSIL.

With regard to this clonotype: This clone may be a read error of a much larger clone one base away. The rearrangement joins TRBV29-1 to TRBJ2-5; possibly TRBD1 or TRBD2 for D (5 bases each). The J call may be in error: the DNA end matches TRBJ2-1 better. The V gene's germline CDR1 is SQVTM and CDR2 ANQGSEA. The CDR3 is 14 amino acids. The CDR3: CSVEYEGRQETQFF. The CDR3 bases are TGCAGCGTTGAATACGAGGGGCGACAAGAGACCCAGTTCTTC.

This clonotype appeared a few times. J is TRBJ1-1 and V is TRBV6-5, with unresolved D. The CDR3 has 16 residues. The germline V gene encodes CDR1 MNHEY and CDR2 SVGAGI. Trimming left V 4 bases short and J 0 bases short, with 15 bases between. CDR3 sequence: CASSSLLSEMNTEAFF. CDR3 sequence (DNA): TGTGCCAGCAGTTCCCTCCTCTCCGAGATGAACACTGAAGCTTTCTTT.

V usage is TRBV28 and J usage is TRBJ2-1; tentatively, D is TRBD1 or TRBD2 (5 bases each). The CDR3 is 19 amino acids. The germline gives CDR1 MDHEN, CDR2 SYDVKM. The ends were cut back, 5 bases at V and 4 bases at J, with 27 bases in the middle. CDR3 loop: CASSRTTRAGARLYNEQFF. Written as DNA, the CDR3 is TGTGCCAGCAGTCGAACCACCAGAGCCGGGGCGCGGCTGTACAATGAGCAGTTCTTC.

V gene TRBV29-1 combines with J gene TRBJ2-1; 12 nucleotides agree with TRBD2. Germline V gene lookup returns CDR1 SQVTM and CDR2 ANQGSEA. CDR3 length: 13 residues. Trimming cost V 4 bases and J 10 bases; bases outside gene matches: 5. The CDR3 sequence: CSVASGRVKEQFF. In nucleotides, the CDR3 is TGCAGCGTTGCTAGCGGGAGGGTAAAGGAGCAGTTCTTC.

The chain combines TRBV6-2 or TRBV6-3 with TRBJ2-5; no firm D call. V shed 2 bases and J shed 3 bases, with 7 bases lying between them. Germline V gene lookup returns CDR1 MNHEY and CDR2 SVGEGT. CDR3 size: 13 residues. The CDR3 is CASSYMVKETQYF. The CDR3 DNA reads as TGTGCCAGCAGTTACATGGTAAAAGAGACCCAGTACTTC.

CDR3 residues: CASSKSRFGGRAGYEQYF. DNA of the CDR3: TGTGCCAGCAGCAAAAGCCGTTTCGGCGGGAGGGCCGGCTACGAGCAGTACTTC. V is TRBV21-1 and J is TRBJ2-7; the table names TRBD2, a call not compared with the DNA. TRBV21-1 represents a pseudogene. The CDR3 contains 18 residues.

This chain uses TRBV27 with TRBJ2-7; 7 nucleotides line up with TRBD1. This CDR3 has 15 residues. Trimming removed 0 bases from V and 0 bases from J; junction bases left unmatched: 2. The V gene's germline CDR1 is MNHEY and CDR2 SMNVEV (reference sequence). The CDR3 region has the DNA TGTGCCAGCAGTTTATCCCGGACAGGCTCCTACGAGCAGTACTTC. Residues: CASSLSRTGSYEQYF.

The chain joins TRBV7-7 to TRBJ2-1; maybe TRBD2 (6 bases). V was clipped by 1 base and J by 8 bases, with 12 bases between them. CDR3 size: 14 residues. Germline-derived CDR1 and CDR2 are SSHAT and FNYEAQ (reference sequence). The CDR3 DNA sequence: TGTGCCAGCAGCTTAGGGGGCGGGGAGGATGAGCAGTTCTTC. Translation: CASSLGGGEDEQFF.